Presented here are 3 T cell receptor beta chains from one specimen sequenced in a study of CD8 T cells in ankylosing spondylitis. Each CDR3 protein gets one entry after TCRdb re-called the 5' RACE reads with MiXCR. The table records 250,000 or so distinct CDR3 sequences, 18% of them present only once. Sequenced: blood, either unsorted or a sorted T cell fraction (not recorded which). Source of these receptors: a male donor with ankylosing spondylitis or in good health (not recorded which).

V and J are TRBV4-1 and TRBJ2-1, with TRBD1 as a possible D gene (6 bases). This CDR3 spans 16 amino acids. Germline CDR1 and CDR2: MGHRA and YSYEKL. Trimming cost V 0 bases and J 2 bases, with 11 bases left between them. CDR3: CASSQDMGAAYNEQFF. The CDR3 DNA reads as TGCGCCAGCAGCCAAGATATGGGGGCCGCCTACAATGAGCAGTTCTTC.

This clonotype showed up just a few times. The rearrangement joins TRBV11-2 to TRBJ2-2; 8 bases match TRBD2. Germline CDR1 reads SGHAT; CDR2 reads FQNNGV. J lost 5 bases, V lost 1 base, and 9 bases had no gene match. This CDR3 contains 17 residues. CDR3 residues: CASSLVVLAGSTGELFF. CDR3 coding DNA: TGTGCCAGCAGCTTAGTGGTGTTAGCGGGATCTACCGGGGAGCTGTTTTTT.

This clonotype was recorded a few times. This rearrangement joins TRBV12-3 or TRBV12-4 to TRBJ2-7, with D possibly called TRBD1 or TRBD2 (5 bases each). This CDR3 spans 14 amino acids. Trimming shortened V by 3 bases and J by 9 bases, and 18 bases separated the two germline ends. CDR3 in DNA: TGTGCCAGCAGTTTCGGGGCTTACCTCGACGGGCAGTACTTC. Translating it yields CASSFGAYLDGQYF.